Here is one T cell receptor beta chain with its context. The data belong to a study of blood T cell repertoires in COVID-19. Study-wide context: Sources were T cells, B-cell-depleted T cells, or PBMCs; the material itself was cDNA or gDNA.

The V gene end was trimmed by 0 bases and the J gene end by 9 bases; junction bases not matched to a gene: 6. The CDR3 covers 16 residues. Looked up from germline, CDR1 is SNHLY and CDR2 is FYNNEI. Produced via immunoSEQ multiplex PCR; TCRdb's table is partial and in-frame only. The data show more than 90,000 clones, more than 70% seen once. The TCR originated in a woman aged 25 to 39 with acute or convalescent COVID-19. Sequenced input: peripheral blood. The chain recombines TRBV2 with TRBJ2-1, with TRBD1 matching 12 bases. The CDR3 loop reads CASSEAGTGGLGEQFF. The CDR3 DNA follows: TGTGCCAGCAGTGAAGCAGGGACAGGGGGCCTCGGTGAGCAGTTCTTC.